This T cell receptor (beta chain) was retrieved from a study of blood T cell repertoires in COVID-19. Study-level information: Specimens from acute and convalescent COVID-19 originated in the United States, Italy and Spain. Nucleic acid was either cDNA or gDNA, and it came from T cells, B-cell-depleted T cells, or PBMCs.

In the original processing: Scientists estimated how many nucleated cells there were by amplifying reference gene primers. The data were produced by immunoSEQ multiplex PCR, yet TCRdb's version contains in-frame clones alone and is incomplete. The V and J calls and clone size were taken over from that table, and D and trimming were inferred from the DNA. This sample has around 160,000 clones, with approximately 92% found just once. Seattle patient enrollment occurred during active infection, with longitudinal follow-up thereafter. CDR3 length: 14 amino acids. The germline V and J ends were trimmed by 2 bases and 1 base, with 4 bases remaining between them. Looked up from germline, CDR1 is SGHNT and CDR2 is YYREEE (reference sequence).

The sequence was obtained from a man aged 18 to 29 with COVID-19, enrolled during active disease. The source material was peripheral blood. The chain employs TRBV5-4 and TRBJ1-6; no definite D call. This CDR3 reads CASSFGSYNSPLHF. Written as DNA, the CDR3 is TGTGCCAGCAGCTTCGGTTCCTATAATTCACCCCTCCACTTT.